This T cell receptor (beta chain) was retrieved from a study of T-cell reconstitution after alpha-beta-depleted transplantation in children. The CDR3 spans 15 residues. Germline-derived CDR1 and CDR2 are MNHEY and SMNVEV (reference sequence). V lost 10 bases and J lost 1, with 19 bases in between. Construction of the TCRbeta library involved unique molecular identifiers. TCRdb re-called the PCR reads with MiXCR, one entry per CDR3 protein. The sample contains 200,000 to 250,000 distinct CDR3 sequences, roughly 10% of which appear only once. This clonotype turned up a few times. The source of this sequence is a human donor who donated a stem cell graft to a child with acute lymphoblastic leukemia. This chain joins TRBV27 and TRBJ2-5, with D possibly matching TRBD2 (5 bases). The source was PBMCs from the stem cell graft donor, collected from the stem cell graft. The CDR3 region has the DNA TGTGCCATCAGAACTAGGAACGGGCTCCAAGAGACCCAGTACTTC. It codes for CAIRTRNGLQETQYF.